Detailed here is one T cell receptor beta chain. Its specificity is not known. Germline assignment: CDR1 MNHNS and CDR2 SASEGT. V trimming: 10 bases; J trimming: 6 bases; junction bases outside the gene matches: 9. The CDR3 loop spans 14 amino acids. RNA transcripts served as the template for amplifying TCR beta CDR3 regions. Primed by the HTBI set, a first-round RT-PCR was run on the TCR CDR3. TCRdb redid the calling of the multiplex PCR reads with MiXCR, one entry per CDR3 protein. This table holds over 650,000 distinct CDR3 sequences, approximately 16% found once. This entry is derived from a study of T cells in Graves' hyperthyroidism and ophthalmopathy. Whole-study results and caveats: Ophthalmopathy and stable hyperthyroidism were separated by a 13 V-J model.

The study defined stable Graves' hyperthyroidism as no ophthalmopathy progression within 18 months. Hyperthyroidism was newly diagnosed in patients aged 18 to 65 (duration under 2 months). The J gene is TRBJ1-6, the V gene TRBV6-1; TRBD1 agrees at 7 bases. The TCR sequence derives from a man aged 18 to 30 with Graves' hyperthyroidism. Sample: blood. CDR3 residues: CAIRSGTANSPLHF. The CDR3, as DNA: TGTGCCATCAGATCCGGGACAGCTAATTCACCCCTCCACTTT.